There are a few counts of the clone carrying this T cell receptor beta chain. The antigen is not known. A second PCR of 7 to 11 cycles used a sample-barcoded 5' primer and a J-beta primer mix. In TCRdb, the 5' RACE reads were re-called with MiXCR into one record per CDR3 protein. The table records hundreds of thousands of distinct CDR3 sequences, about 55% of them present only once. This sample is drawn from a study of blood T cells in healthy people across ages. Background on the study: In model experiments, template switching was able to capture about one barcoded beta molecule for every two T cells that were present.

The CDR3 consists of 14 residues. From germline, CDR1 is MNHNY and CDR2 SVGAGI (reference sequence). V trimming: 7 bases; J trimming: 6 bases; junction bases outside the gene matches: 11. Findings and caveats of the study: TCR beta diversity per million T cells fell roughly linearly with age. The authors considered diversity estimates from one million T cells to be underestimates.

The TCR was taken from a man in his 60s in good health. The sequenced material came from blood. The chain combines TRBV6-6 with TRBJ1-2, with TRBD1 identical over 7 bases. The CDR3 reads CASIPSSRGNGYTF. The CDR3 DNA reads TGTGCCAGCATCCCCTCTAGCAGGGGGAATGGCTACACCTTC.